The 9 T cell receptor beta chains presented below share a single source sample, sequenced in a study of T cell responses to AZD1222 COVID-19 vaccine. Generated by immunoSEQ multiplex PCR, the TCRdb table keeps only in-frame clones and is missing some. Among 200,000 or so clones listed, over 80% were seen once. Sequences were derived from peripheral blood, sampled on day 0 of AZD1222 vaccination. The origin of the receptors is an adult in good health.

V gene TRBV19 combines with J gene TRBJ1-2, with a possible D match to TRBD1 (6 bases). V lost 6 bases and J 6 bases, leaving 17 bases between the germline ends. The CDR3 spans 14 residues. Germline CDR1 reads LNHDA; CDR2 reads SQIVND (reference sequence). Here the CDR3 reads CASRSQGFGNGYTF. The CDR3 coding sequence is TGTGCCAGTAGATCACAGGGATTTGGCAATGGCTACACCTTC.

This clone was detected once. The CDR3 loop is CASSAYTDEKLFF. CDR3 coding DNA: TGTGCCAGTAGTGCATACACGGATGAAAAACTGTTTTTT. The J gene is TRBJ1-4, the V gene TRBV19; D call uncertain. Germline CDR1 and CDR2: LNHDA and SQIVND (reference sequence). The CDR3 contains 13 residues. Trimming removed 5 bases from V and 6 bases from J, with 10 bases in between.

The rearrangement joins TRBV19 to TRBJ1-2, with no clear D. V dropped 7 bases and J dropped 6 bases, with 21 bases sitting between them. CDR1 is LNHDA, CDR2 SQIVND, per germline (reference sequence). This CDR3 spans 15 amino acids. The CDR3 nucleotides are TGTGCCAGTAATCCCGTGGAGAAAGCGGGCCATGGCTACACCTTC. It codes for CASNPVEKAGHGYTF.

The CDR3 reads CASSVVGARGEKLFF. CDR3 coding DNA: TGTGCCAGCAGCGTAGTGGGGGCTAGAGGCGAAAAACTGTTTTTT. The chain carries TRBV9 and TRBJ1-4; weak D call: TRBD1 (6 bases). V lost 0 bases to trimming and J lost 8 bases, with 14 bases between them. The CDR3 has 15 residues. The V gene's germline CDR1 is SGDLS and CDR2 YYNGEE.

The genes are TRBV5-8 and TRBJ2-7, with a tentative D call TRBD1 (6 bases). Trimming left V 2 bases short and J 3 bases short, with 12 bases between. CDR1 and CDR2 (germline): SGHTS, YDEGEE. The CDR3 has 14 residues. In nucleotides, the CDR3 is TGTGCCAGCAGCTTTTGGGCAGGGGACTACGAGCAGTACTTC. It specifies CASSFWAGDYEQYF.

The chain recombines TRBV2 with TRBJ1-5, with D unclear. The germline V gene has CDR1 SNHLY and CDR2 FYNNEI. V gave up 3 bases and J gave up 4 bases, with 7 bases separating them. The CDR3 runs 13 residues. This CDR3 is CASSDEVNQPQHF. In DNA form, the CDR3 reads TGTGCCAGCAGTGATGAAGTGAATCAGCCCCAGCATTTT. Using reference TRBV2 and TRBJ1-5 for the parts outside the CDR3, the full variable domain is EPEVTQTPSHQVTQMGQEVILRCVPISNHLYFYWYRQILGQKVEFLVSFYNNEISEKSEIFDDQFSVERPDGSNFTLKIRSTKLEDSAMYFCASSDEVNQPQHFGDGTRLSIL.

This clone was recorded once. The rearrangement joins TRBV7-9 to TRBJ1-4, with D perhaps matching TRBD1 (5 bases). The ends were cut back, 5 bases at V and 5 bases at J, with 15 bases in the middle. The CDR3 extends over 15 amino acids. CDR1 and CDR2 from the germline V gene are SEHNR and FQNEAQ (reference sequence). This chain's CDR3 is CASSGPTGDNEKLFF. Here the CDR3 DNA reads TGTGCCAGCAGCGGCCCGACGGGGGACAATGAAAAACTGTTTTTT.

The chain uses TRBV13 and TRBJ1-4; TRBD1 matches 7 bases. Germline assignment: CDR1 PRHDT and CDR2 FYEKMQ (reference sequence). This CDR3 has 16 amino acids. V was clipped by 2 bases and J by 3 bases; unmatched bases: 6. This chain's CDR3 is CASSLKKGGSNEKLFF. In nucleotides, the CDR3 is TGTGCCAGCAGCTTAAAAAAAGGGGGCTCTAATGAAAAACTGTTTTTT. Together with reference TRBV13 and TRBJ1-4, the CDR3 gives the full variable domain: AAGVIQSPRHLIKEKRETATLKCYPIPRHDTVYWYQQGPGQDPQFLISFYEKMQSDKGSIPDRFSAQQFSDYHSELNMSSLELGDSALYFCASSLKKGGSNEKLFFGSGTQLSVL.

The chain uses TRBV25-1 and TRBJ2-1; D is unclear. V lost 0 bases and J lost 9, with 6 bases in between. Germline V gives CDR1 MGHDK, CDR2 SYGVNS. The CDR3 runs 12 residues. For the CDR3, the DNA is TGTGCCAGCAGTGAATACGGATTTGAGCAGTTCTTC. The encoded protein is CASSEYGFEQFF.